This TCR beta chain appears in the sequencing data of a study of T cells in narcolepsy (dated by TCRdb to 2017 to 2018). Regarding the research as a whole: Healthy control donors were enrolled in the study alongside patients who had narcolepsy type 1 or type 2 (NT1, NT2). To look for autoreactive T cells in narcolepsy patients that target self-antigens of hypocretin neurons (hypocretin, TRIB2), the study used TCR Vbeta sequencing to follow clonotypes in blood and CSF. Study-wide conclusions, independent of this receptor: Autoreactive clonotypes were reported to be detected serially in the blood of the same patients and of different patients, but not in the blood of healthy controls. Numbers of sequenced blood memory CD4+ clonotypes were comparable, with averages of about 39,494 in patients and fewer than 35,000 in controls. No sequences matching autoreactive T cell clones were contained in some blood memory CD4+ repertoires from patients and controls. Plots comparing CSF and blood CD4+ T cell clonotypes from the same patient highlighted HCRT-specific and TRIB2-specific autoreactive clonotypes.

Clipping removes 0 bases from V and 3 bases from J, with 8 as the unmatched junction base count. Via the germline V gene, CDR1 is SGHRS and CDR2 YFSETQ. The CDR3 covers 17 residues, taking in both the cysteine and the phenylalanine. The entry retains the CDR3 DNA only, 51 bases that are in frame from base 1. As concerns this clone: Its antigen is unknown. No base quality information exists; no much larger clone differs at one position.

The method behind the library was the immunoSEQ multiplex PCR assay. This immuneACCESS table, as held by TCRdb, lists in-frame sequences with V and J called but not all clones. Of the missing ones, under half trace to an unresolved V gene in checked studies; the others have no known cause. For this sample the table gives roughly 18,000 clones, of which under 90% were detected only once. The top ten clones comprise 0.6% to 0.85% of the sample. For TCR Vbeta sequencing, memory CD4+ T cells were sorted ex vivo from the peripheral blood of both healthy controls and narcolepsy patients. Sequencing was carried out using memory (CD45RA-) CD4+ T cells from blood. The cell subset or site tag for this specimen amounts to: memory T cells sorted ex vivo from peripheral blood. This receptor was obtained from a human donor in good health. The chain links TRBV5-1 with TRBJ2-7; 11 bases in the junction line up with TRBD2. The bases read TGCGCCAGCAGCTTGGTGCTAGCGGGGGGCTCCGTCTACGAGCAGTACTTC. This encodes CASSLVLAGGSVYEQYF.